The 3 T cell receptor beta chains presented below share a single source sample, sequenced in a study of T cell responses to AZD1222 COVID-19 vaccine. This table comes from immunoSEQ multiplex PCR, and its TCRdb copy is limited to in-frame clones, with some not included. The table shows approximately 110,000 clones, with less than 90% occurring only once. The sample in question was peripheral blood, obtained on day 0 of AZD1222 vaccination. Every receptor here comes from an adult in good health.

This clone was counted a single time. The chain is built from TRBV30 and TRBJ1-1; D gene ambiguous. This CDR3 is 11 amino acids long. CDR1 is GTSNPN and CDR2 is SVGIG in the germline V gene (reference sequence). Trimming cost V 0 bases and J 7 bases, with 6 bases left between them. CDR3 protein: CAWSVELEAFF. The CDR3 bases are TGTGCCTGGAGTGTGGAGCTTGAAGCTTTCTTT.

V usage is TRBV2 and J usage is TRBJ2-7, with 9 bases fitting TRBD2. Losses at the gene ends were 2 bases for V and 2 bases for J; bases not matched to a gene: 7. Looked up from germline, CDR1 is SNHLY and CDR2 is FYNNEI. CDR3 length: 16 residues. CDR3 residues: CASSEPSGAITYEQYF. The CDR3 coding sequence is TGTGCCAGCAGTGAACCTAGCGGGGCGATCACCTACGAGCAGTACTTC.

The chain uses TRBV2 and TRBJ2-7; D is possibly TRBD2 (6 bases). Germline V CDR1 and CDR2: SNHLY, FYNNEI. The CDR3 totals 16 residues. Trimming left V 1 base short and J 3 bases short, with 16 bases between. CDR3 bases: TGTGCCAGCAGTGAAGGTCTAGCGATCTCCAGCTACGAGCAGTACTTC. Its translation is CASSEGLAISSYEQYF.